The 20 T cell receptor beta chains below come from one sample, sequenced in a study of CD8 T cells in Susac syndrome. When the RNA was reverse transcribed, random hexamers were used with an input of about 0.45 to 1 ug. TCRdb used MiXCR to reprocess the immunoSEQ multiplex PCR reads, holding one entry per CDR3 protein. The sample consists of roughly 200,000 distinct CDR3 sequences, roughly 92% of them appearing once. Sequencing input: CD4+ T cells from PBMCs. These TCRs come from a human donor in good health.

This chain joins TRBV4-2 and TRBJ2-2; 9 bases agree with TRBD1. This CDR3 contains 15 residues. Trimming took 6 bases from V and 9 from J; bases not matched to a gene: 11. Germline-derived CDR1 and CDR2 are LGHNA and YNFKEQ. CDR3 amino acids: CASSPGTGSFRELFF. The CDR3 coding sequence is TGTGCCAGCAGTCCCGGGACAGGGAGCTTCCGGGAGCTGTTTTTT.

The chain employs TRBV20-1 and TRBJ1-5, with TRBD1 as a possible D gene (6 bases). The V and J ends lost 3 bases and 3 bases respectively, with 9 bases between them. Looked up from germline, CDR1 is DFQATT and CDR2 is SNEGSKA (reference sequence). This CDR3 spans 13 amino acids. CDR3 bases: TGCAGTGCTAGCGAGGGGGTCAATCAGCCCCAGCATTTT. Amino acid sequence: CSASEGVNQPQHF.

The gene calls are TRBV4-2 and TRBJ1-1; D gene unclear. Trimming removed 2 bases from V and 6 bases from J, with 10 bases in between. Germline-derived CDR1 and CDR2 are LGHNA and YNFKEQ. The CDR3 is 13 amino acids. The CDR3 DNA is TGTGCCAGCAGCCAATTTTTACCCCCTGAAGCTTTCTTT. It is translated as CASSQFLPPEAFF.

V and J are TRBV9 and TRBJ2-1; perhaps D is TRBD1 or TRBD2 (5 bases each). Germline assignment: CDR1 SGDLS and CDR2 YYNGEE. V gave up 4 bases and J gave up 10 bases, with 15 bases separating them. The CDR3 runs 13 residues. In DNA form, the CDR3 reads TGTGCCAGCAGCCTGGCAGGGAGTAACGAGCAGTTCTTC. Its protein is CASSLAGSNEQFF.

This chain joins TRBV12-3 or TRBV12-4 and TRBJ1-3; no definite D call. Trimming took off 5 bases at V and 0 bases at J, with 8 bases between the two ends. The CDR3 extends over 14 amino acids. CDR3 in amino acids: CASSVLDSGNTIYF. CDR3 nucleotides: TGTGCCAGCAGTGTTCTAGACTCTGGAAACACCATATATTTT.

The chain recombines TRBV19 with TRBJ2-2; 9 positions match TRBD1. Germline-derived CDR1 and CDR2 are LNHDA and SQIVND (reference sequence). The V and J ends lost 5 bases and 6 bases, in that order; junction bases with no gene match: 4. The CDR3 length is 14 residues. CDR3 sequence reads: CASSLRTGAGELFF. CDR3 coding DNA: TGTGCCAGTAGTTTGCGGACAGGGGCCGGGGAGCTGTTTTTT.

CDR3 nucleotide sequence: TGTGCCAGCAGTTACTCGCTCCCTCGGACAGGTACCTACGAGCAGTACTTC. Translating it yields CASSYSLPRTGTYEQYF. This chain joins TRBV6-5 and TRBJ2-7, with 7 bases aligning to TRBD1. The length of the CDR3 is 17 residues. V was pared by 0 bases and J by 2 bases, with 10 bases of the junction left unmatched. Germline lookup yields CDR1 MNHEY and CDR2 SVGAGI.

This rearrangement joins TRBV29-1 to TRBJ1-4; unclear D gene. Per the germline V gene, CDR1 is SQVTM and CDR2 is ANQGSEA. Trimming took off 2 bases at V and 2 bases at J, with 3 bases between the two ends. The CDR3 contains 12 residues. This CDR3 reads CSVEMTNEKLFF. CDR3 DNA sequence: TGCAGCGTTGAAATGACTAATGAAAAACTGTTTTTT.

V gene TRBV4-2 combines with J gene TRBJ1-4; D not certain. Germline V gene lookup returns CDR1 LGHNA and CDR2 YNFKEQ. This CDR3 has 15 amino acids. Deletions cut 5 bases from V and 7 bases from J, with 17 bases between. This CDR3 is CASSGPGLGGEKLFF. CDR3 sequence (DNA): TGTGCCAGCAGCGGACCGGGCCTAGGAGGTGAAAAACTGTTTTTT.

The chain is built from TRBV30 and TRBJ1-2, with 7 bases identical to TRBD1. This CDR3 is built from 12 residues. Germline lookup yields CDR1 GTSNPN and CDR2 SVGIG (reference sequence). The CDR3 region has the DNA TGTGCTAGGTCCGACAGGGTCGGGGGCTACACCTTC. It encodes CARSDRVGGYTF.

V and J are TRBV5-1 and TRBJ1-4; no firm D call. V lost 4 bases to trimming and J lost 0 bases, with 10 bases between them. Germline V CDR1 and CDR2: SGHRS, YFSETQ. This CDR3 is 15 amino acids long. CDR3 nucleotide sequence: TGCGCCAGCAGCCTTCAGGTGGCAACTAATGAAAAACTGTTTTTT. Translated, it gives CASSLQVATNEKLFF.

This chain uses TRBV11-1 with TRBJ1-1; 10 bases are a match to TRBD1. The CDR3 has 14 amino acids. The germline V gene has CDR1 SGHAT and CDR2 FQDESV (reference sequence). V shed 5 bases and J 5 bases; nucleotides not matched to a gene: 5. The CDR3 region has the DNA TGTGCCAGCAGCCCGACAGGGGGCGGGACTGAAGCTTTCTTT. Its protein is CASSPTGGGTEAFF.

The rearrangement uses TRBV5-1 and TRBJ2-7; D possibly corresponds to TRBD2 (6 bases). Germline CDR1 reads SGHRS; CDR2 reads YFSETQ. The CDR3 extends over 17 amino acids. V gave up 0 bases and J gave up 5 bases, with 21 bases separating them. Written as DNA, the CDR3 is TGCGCCAGCAGCTTGGCCGGAGGGCGGGCCACGGGGAACGAGCAGTACTTC. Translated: CASSLAGGRATGNEQYF.

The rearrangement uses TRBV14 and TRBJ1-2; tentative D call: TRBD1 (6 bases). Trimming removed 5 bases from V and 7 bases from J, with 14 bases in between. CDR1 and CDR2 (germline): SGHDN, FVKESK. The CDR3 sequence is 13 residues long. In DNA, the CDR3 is TGTGCCAGCAGCTTATTACAGGGCACTGGCTACACCTTC. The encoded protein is CASSLLQGTGYTF.

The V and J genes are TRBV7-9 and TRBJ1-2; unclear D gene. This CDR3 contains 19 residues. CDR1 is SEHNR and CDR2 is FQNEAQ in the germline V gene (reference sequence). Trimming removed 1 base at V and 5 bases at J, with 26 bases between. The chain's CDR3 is CASSLGFETSNYIPYGYTF. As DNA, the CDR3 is TGTGCCAGCAGCTTAGGTTTTGAGACATCCAACTATATCCCTTATGGCTACACCTTC.

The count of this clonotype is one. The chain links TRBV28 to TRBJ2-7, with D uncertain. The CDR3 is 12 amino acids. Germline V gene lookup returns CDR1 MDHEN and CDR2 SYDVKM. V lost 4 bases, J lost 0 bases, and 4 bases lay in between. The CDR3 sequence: CASSYSSYEQYV. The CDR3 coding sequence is TGTGCCAGCAGTTATAGCTCCTACGAGCAGTACGTC.

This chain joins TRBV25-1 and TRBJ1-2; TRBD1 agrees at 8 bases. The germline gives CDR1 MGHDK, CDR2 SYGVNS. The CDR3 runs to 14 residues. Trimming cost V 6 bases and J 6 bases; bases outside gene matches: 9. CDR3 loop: CASRTGGKGDGYTF. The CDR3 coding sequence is TGTGCCAGCAGAACAGGGGGAAAAGGGGATGGCTACACCTTC.

The CDR3 DNA follows: TGTGCCAGCAGCTTAGACGGTGCTTCCTACAATGAGCAGTTCTTC. Its protein is CASSLDGASYNEQFF. The rearrangement uses TRBV7-2 and TRBJ2-1, with D unresolved. Per the germline V gene, CDR1 is SGHTA and CDR2 is FQGNSA. The CDR3 totals 15 residues. V was pared by 1 base and J by 1 base, with 8 bases between.

The CDR3 DNA follows: TGCAGTGCCCAGGACCGGGCTACTAGCACAGATACGCAGTATTTT. Encoded protein: CSAQDRATSTDTQYF. V is TRBV20-1 and J is TRBJ2-3; no clear D. The V end was cut by 6 bases, the J end by 0 bases, with 16 bases between. CDR1 is DFQATT and CDR2 is SNEGSKA in the germline V gene (reference sequence). The CDR3 extends over 15 amino acids.

CDR3 coding DNA: TGCGCCAGCAGTCAAGGGAAAGGTGCAAACACTGAAGCTTTCTTT. Amino acids: CASSQGKGANTEAFF. V is TRBV23-1 and J is TRBJ1-1; no firm D call. TRBV23-1 is assigned to the ORF class and has an uncertain function. V dropped 2 bases and J dropped 2 bases, with 12 bases sitting between them. This CDR3 is built from 15 residues.